This T cell receptor beta chain was captured in a study of shared clonotypes between healthy human individuals. About the research overall: Each donor contributed plates that comprised three CD4 naive, three CD4 memory, two CD8 naive and one CD8 memory. General study results and limits: Compared with memory subsets, naive subsets generally had larger estimated richness. A few donors had approximately 4.6% of their naive CD4 clonotypes in common.

The material for each subset, its genomic DNA, was split evenly across several immunoSEQ plates. Assay: immunoSEQ multiplex PCR; the TCRdb copy retains only in-frame clones and omits some. Among over a million clones listed, roughly 74% were seen once. Details on this clone: No antigen is known for it.

The CDR3 runs to 16 residues. V lost 7 bases and J lost 0, with 15 bases in between. Per the germline V gene, CDR1 is MDHEN and CDR2 is SYDVKM. The specimen sequenced was memory CD4+ T cells from PBMCs. Described subset: CD45RA-negative fraction. This receptor was identified in a man aged 18-30 years in good health. Some clones in this sample may be carry-over from other donors' samples. The gene calls are TRBV28 and TRBJ1-4, with D perhaps TRBD1 (5 bases). CDR3 nucleotide sequence: TGTGCCAGCAACTCCGGGGGAACGGCAACTAATGAAAAACTGTTTTTT. Its protein is CASNSGGTATNEKLFF.